These 27 T cell receptor beta chains came from one sample sequenced in a study of beta chain features in type 1 diabetes. Every bit of the isolated RNA underwent reverse transcription, so sequencing read expressed TCRB transcripts. The method was immunoSEQ multiplex PCR; TCRdb's version includes in-frame clones alone and lacks a portion of them. Of about 150,000 clones listed, about 9.2% are singletons. The material sequenced was central memory CD4+ T cells from blood. The receptors derive from a man younger than 30 in good health.

V gene TRBV6-5 combines with J gene TRBJ1-3; D call uncertain. Germline V gives CDR1 MNHEY, CDR2 SVGAGI. The CDR3 has 14 amino acids. Trimming removed 0 bases at V and 7 bases at J, with 10 bases between. The CDR3 protein is CASSYSRELNTIYF. CDR3 sequence (DNA): TGTGCCAGCAGTTACTCGAGGGAGCTGAACACCATATATTTT.

This clone was found a few times. The chain combines TRBV27 with TRBJ1-2; TRBD1 aligns across 7 bases. After removal of 6 bases from V and 4 bases from J, the junction contained 5 bases not matched to a gene. CDR1 MNHEY and CDR2 SMNVEV come from the germline V gene (reference sequence). The CDR3 length is 13 residues. CDR3 in DNA: TGTGCCAGCAGGTCTACAGGGGCCTATGGCTACACCTTC. It encodes CASRSTGAYGYTF.

The sample holds a few counts of this clone. This sequence joins TRBV5-1 and TRBJ2-6; D might be TRBD2 (6 bases). The germline V gene has CDR1 SGHRS and CDR2 YFSETQ. CDR3 length equals 19 residues. V was cut by 4 bases and J by 0 bases, with 20 bases left in between. The CDR3 region is CASSLTAGPVVSGANVLTF. The DNA for the CDR3 is TGCGCCAGCAGCCTTACCGCGGGACCGGTGGTCTCTGGGGCCAACGTCCTGACTTTC. Variable domain in full (rest from reference TRBV5-1 and TRBJ2-6): KAGVTQTPRYLIKTRGQQVTLSCSPISGHRSVSWYQQTPGQGLQFLFEYFSETQRNKGNFPGRFSGRQFSNSRSEMNVSTLELGDSALYLCASSLTAGPVVSGANVLTFGAGSRLTVL.

There are a few counts of this clone. The V call is TRBV29-1, the J call TRBJ2-5; TRBD2 matches 13 bases. Per germline, CDR1 SQVTM and CDR2 ANQGSEA. V was pared by 7 bases and J by 3 bases, with 2 bases of the junction left unmatched. This CDR3 region has 13 residues. The CDR3 nucleotides are TGCAGCGGGGGGACTAGCGGGGAAGAGACCCAGTACTTC. This gives the protein CSGGTSGEETQYF.

This clone has more than one count but fewer than ten. V is TRBV4-3 and J is TRBJ1-2; D remains ambiguous. V was cut by 0 bases and J by 1 base, with 15 bases left in between. This CDR3 spans 17 amino acids. Germline lookup yields CDR1 LGHNA and CDR2 YSLEER. CDR3 sequence (DNA): TGCGCCAGCAGCCAAGATCAAGCCGGGATGCATAACTATGGCTACACCTTC. Translated, it gives CASSQDQAGMHNYGYTF.

This rearrangement joins TRBV6-1 to TRBJ2-2; 7 nucleotides agree with TRBD1. Per the germline V gene, CDR1 is MNHNS and CDR2 is SASEGT. Trimming at V came to 7 bases and at J to 2 bases, leaving 4 bases not matched to a gene. The CDR3 is 14 residues long. This chain's CDR3 is CASTWDRNTGELFF. Written as DNA, the CDR3 is TGTGCCAGCACCTGGGACAGAAACACCGGGGAGCTGTTTTTT.

This chain connects TRBV4-1 to TRBJ2-2; 7 nucleotides align to TRBD2. Trimming took 2 bases from V and 4 from J; bases not matched to a gene: 7. The CDR3 runs to 16 residues. Germline loops: CDR1 MGHRA, CDR2 YSYEKL. The CDR3 nucleotides read TGCGCCAGCAGCCAACCCGGCTCGGGGGGCACCGGGGAGCTGTTTTTT. This codes for CASSQPGSGGTGELFF.

This clone was seen a handful of times. The chain has TRBV11-2 and TRBJ2-3; no clear D. V was trimmed by 0 bases and J by 0 bases, leaving 16 bases between them. Per germline, CDR1 SGHAT and CDR2 FQNNGV. The CDR3 is 18 residues long. CDR3: CASSLEGVGSTSTDTQYF. The CDR3 DNA reads TGTGCCAGCAGCTTAGAGGGCGTTGGTTCCACTAGCACAGATACGCAGTATTTT.

This clone was seen a handful of times. The chain recombines TRBV27 with TRBJ1-2; 10 bases map to TRBD1. Germline CDR1 is MNHEY and CDR2 is SMNVEV (reference sequence). Trimming took 5 bases from V and 5 from J; bases not matched to a gene: 11. This CDR3 comprises 16 residues. This chain's CDR3 is CASSIRQGADVYGYTF. The CDR3, as DNA: TGTGCCAGCAGTATCCGACAGGGGGCGGACGTATATGGCTACACCTTC.

This clone showed up just a few times. This sequence joins TRBV29-1 and TRBJ2-1; no definite D call. This CDR3 is 12 amino acids long. V dropped 7 bases and J dropped 2 bases, with 9 bases sitting between them. Germline CDR1 SQVTM, CDR2 ANQGSEA. The CDR3 spells CSAASAYNEQFF. The CDR3 DNA reads as TGCAGCGCTGCGAGCGCCTACAATGAGCAGTTCTTC.

This clone turned up a few times. The chain links TRBV10-3 to TRBJ1-6; 8 positions match TRBD1. Germline assignment: CDR1 ENHRY and CDR2 SYGVKD. The CDR3 runs to 16 residues. V was pared by 6 bases and J by 6 bases, with 10 bases of the junction left unmatched. The CDR3 sequence is CAISRDRGGSNSPLHF. The DNA of the CDR3 is TGTGCCATCAGCCGTGACAGGGGAGGATCTAATTCACCCCTCCACTTT.

V and J are TRBV29-1 and TRBJ1-1; TRBD1 might be the D (6 bases). Trimming took 4 bases from V and 0 from J, leaving 12 bases between them. Per the germline V gene, CDR1 is SQVTM and CDR2 is ANQGSEA. There are 14 residues in the CDR3. CDR3 bases: TGCAGCGTTGGGGGACACAGCATGAACACTGAAGCTTTCTTT. Translation: CSVGGHSMNTEAFF.

This clone was observed a handful of times. The chain has TRBV19 and TRBJ1-6; no clear D. In germline, CDR1 is LNHDA, CDR2 SQIVND (reference sequence). CDR3 length: 15 residues. Trimming shortened V by 5 bases and J by 0 bases, and 8 bases separated the two germline ends. CDR3 coding DNA: TGTGCCAGTAGTGAACAGAGCTCCTATAATTCACCCCTCCACTTT. The encoded protein is CASSEQSSYNSPLHF.

This clone was counted only a few times. The CDR3 nucleotides read TGTGCCAGCAGTGGCGGACAGTTCCAAGAGACCCAGTACTTC. The encoded protein is CASSGGQFQETQYF. J is TRBJ2-5 and V is TRBV6-6; tentatively, D is TRBD1 (6 bases). V lost 5 bases and J 1 base, leaving 11 bases between the germline ends. The germline V gene encodes CDR1 MNHNY and CDR2 SVGAGI (reference sequence). This CDR3 is 14 amino acids long.

This sequence joins TRBV7-2 and TRBJ2-3, with 7 bases aligning to TRBD2. V gave up 1 base and J gave up 5 bases; unmatched junction bases: 3. The germline CDR1 and CDR2 sequences are SGHTA and FQGNSA. The CDR3 runs 14 residues. The CDR3 sequence is CASSLGLARDTQYF. CDR3 DNA: TGTGCCAGCAGCTTAGGACTAGCTAGAGATACGCAGTATTTT.

The sample holds a few counts of this clone. The J gene is TRBJ1-1, the V gene TRBV18; D is unresolved. Trimming shortened V by 3 bases and J by 4 bases, and 12 bases separated the two germline ends. This CDR3 is 14 amino acids long. Germline CDR1 is KGHSH and CDR2 is LQKENI. The CDR3 sequence is CASSPKKESTEAFF. The CDR3 DNA is TGTGCCAGCTCACCCAAAAAGGAGAGCACTGAAGCTTTCTTT.

The gene calls are TRBV6-6 and TRBJ2-2; 7 nucleotides match TRBD1. The CDR3 runs to 12 residues. V shed 6 bases, J shed 7 bases, and the junction held 2 bases outside the gene matches. The germline V gene has CDR1 MNHNY and CDR2 SVGAGI (reference sequence). The CDR3 nucleotides are TGTGCCAGCAGCACAGGGGACGGGGAGCTGTTTTTT. It translates to CASSTGDGELFF.

This clone was seen a handful of times. The DNA of the CDR3 is TGTGCCAGCAGCTTAGTATGGACACAAGGCACCACAACTAATGAAAAACTGTTTTTT. Its protein product is CASSLVWTQGTTTNEKLFF. The rearrangement uses TRBV11-2 and TRBJ1-4; TRBD1 might be the D (5 bases). Trimming shortened V by 1 base and J by 0 bases, and 18 bases separated the two germline ends. Looked up from germline, CDR1 is SGHAT and CDR2 is FQNNGV. This CDR3 region has 19 residues.

V is TRBV5-4 and J is TRBJ2-1, with 10 bases matching TRBD1. V dropped 3 bases and J dropped 7; count of bases not matched to a gene: 10. Germline values: CDR1 SGHNT, CDR2 YYREEE (reference sequence). This CDR3 is built from 16 residues. In nucleotides, the CDR3 is TGTGCCAGCAGCTCCTCGACAGGGGGCCTTTGGAATGAGCAGTTCTTC. Translating gives CASSSSTGGLWNEQFF.

The chain carries TRBV18 and TRBJ1-5, with D perhaps TRBD1 (5 bases). This CDR3 spans 15 amino acids. The germline V and J ends were trimmed by 3 bases and 3 bases, with 12 bases remaining between them. Germline V gives CDR1 KGHSH, CDR2 LQKENI. CDR3 nucleotides: TGTGCCAGCTCACCTCTACAGGAAAACAATCAGCCCCAGCATTTT. This gives the protein CASSPLQENNQPQHF.

This chain connects TRBV20-1 to TRBJ1-4; no reliable D call. Germline CDR1 DFQATT, CDR2 SNEGSKA (reference sequence). V lost 5 bases and J 7 bases, leaving 8 bases between the germline ends. The length of the CDR3 is 11 residues. CDR3 protein: CSALGGEKLFF. The CDR3 region has the DNA TGCAGTGCTCTTGGAGGTGAAAAACTGTTTTTT.

This clone came up a few times. The J gene is TRBJ2-2, the V gene TRBV5-1; 7 bases are shared with TRBD1. The CDR3 sequence is 16 residues long. The germline V gene encodes CDR1 SGHRS and CDR2 YFSETQ. The V gene end was trimmed by 1 base and the J gene end by 1 base; junction bases not matched to a gene: 4. This CDR3 reads CASSLTGAENTGELFF. CDR3 nucleotide sequence: TGCGCCAGCAGCTTGACAGGGGCGGAGAACACCGGGGAGCTGTTTTTT. The full variable domain, with the rest looked up from reference TRBV5-1 and TRBJ2-2, is KAGVTQTPRYLIKTRGQQVTLSCSPISGHRSVSWYQQTPGQGLQFLFEYFSETQRNKGNFPGRFSGRQFSNSRSEMNVSTLELGDSALYLCASSLTGAENTGELFFGEGSRLTVL.

The J gene is TRBJ2-4, the V gene TRBV7-8, with 8 bases fitting TRBD2. Germline V gene data show CDR1 as SGHVS and CDR2 as FQNEAQ. The CDR3 sequence is 18 residues long. J gave up 7 bases and V 5 bases, and 19 bases lay outside the gene matches. The CDR3 nucleotides read TGTGCCAGCAGCCCCCCCCGGGGAGCGGGGGACCGGGGGAACATTCAGTACTTC. It specifies CASSPPRGAGDRGNIQYF.

This clone was observed a few times. This CDR3 is CASRLAGTSTDTQYF. In DNA form, the CDR3 reads TGTGCCAGCAGGCTAGCGGGGACAAGCACAGATACGCAGTATTTT. The chain has TRBV2 and TRBJ2-3; 9 nucleotides agree with TRBD2. Germline V gives CDR1 SNHLY, CDR2 FYNNEI. This CDR3 has 15 residues. Losses at the gene ends were 6 bases for V and 0 bases for J; bases not matched to a gene: 4.

The chain carries TRBV30 and TRBJ1-1; tentative D call: TRBD1 (5 bases). Germline CDR1 GTSNPN, CDR2 SVGIG (reference sequence). Trimming took 2 bases from V and 3 from J, leaving 13 bases between them. This CDR3 has 14 amino acids. The CDR3 loop reads CAWSPDSGHTEAFF. The CDR3 DNA reads as TGTGCCTGGAGTCCAGACAGTGGACACACTGAAGCTTTCTTT.

This clone has a handful of counts. The chain is built from TRBV7-2 and TRBJ1-6; 8 bases map to TRBD1. This CDR3 contains 14 residues. Trimming at V came to 2 bases and at J to 7 bases, leaving 1 base not matched to a gene. Germline V gene data show CDR1 as SGHTA and CDR2 as FQGNSA. The DNA of the CDR3 is TGTGCCAGCAGCTTACGACAGGGGAATTCACCCCTCCACTTT. Translating gives CASSLRQGNSPLHF. Variable domain in full (rest from reference TRBV7-2 and TRBJ1-6): GAGVSQSPSNKVTEKGKDVELRCDPISGHTALYWYRQSLGQGLEFLIYFQGNSAPDKSGLPSDRFSAERTGGSVSTLTIQRTQQEDSAVYLCASSLRQGNSPLHFGNGTRLTVT.

This clone came up once. V gene TRBV19 combines with J gene TRBJ2-1; 9 bases line up with TRBD2. This CDR3 region has 14 residues. Germline CDR1 LNHDA, CDR2 SQIVND (reference sequence). The ends lost 4 bases at V and 9 bases at J; junction bases unmatched: 7. CDR3 region: CASSNQRGAGEQFF. CDR3 sequence (DNA): TGTGCCAGTAGTAATCAGCGGGGGGCAGGTGAGCAGTTCTTC.